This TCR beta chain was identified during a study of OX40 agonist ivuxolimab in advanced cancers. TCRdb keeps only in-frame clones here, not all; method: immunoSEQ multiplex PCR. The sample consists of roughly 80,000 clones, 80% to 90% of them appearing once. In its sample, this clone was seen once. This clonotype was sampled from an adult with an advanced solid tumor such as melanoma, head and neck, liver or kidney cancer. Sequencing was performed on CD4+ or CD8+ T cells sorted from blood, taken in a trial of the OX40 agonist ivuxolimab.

The chain's CDR3 is CASSFEGDGNQPQHF. CDR3 in DNA: TGTGCCAGCAGCTTCGAGGGGGATGGCAATCAGCCCCAGCATTTT. The chain uses TRBV5-4 and TRBJ1-5, with D possibly matching TRBD1 (6 bases). CDR1 and CDR2 from the germline V gene are SGHNT and YYREEE (reference sequence). This CDR3 has 15 amino acids. Deletions cut 2 bases from V and 2 bases from J, with 11 bases between.